This TCR beta chain was identified during a study of blood T cell repertoires in COVID-19. At the level of the study: The samples span acute and convalescent COVID-19 from the United States, Italy and Spain. Nucleic acid was either cDNA or gDNA, and it came from T cells, B-cell-depleted T cells, or PBMCs.

In the original workflow: Researchers report that nucleated cell counts were estimated from reference gene primer amplification. Measured with immunoSEQ multiplex PCR; TCRdb has only the in-frame clones, and not every one. That table supplies the V and J calls and clone size; D and trimming were determined from the DNA. In the table there are under 20,000 clones, roughly 89% of which are singletons. Germline-derived CDR1 and CDR2 are SGHVS and FQNEAQ. V was clipped by 5 bases and J by 4 bases; unmatched bases: 20. The CDR3 length is 19 residues. Sequenced: peripheral blood. The V call is TRBV7-8, the J call TRBJ2-7; 10 positions agree with TRBD2. The clonotype was recovered from a human donor in a cohort sampled during active COVID-19. In nucleotides, the CDR3 is TGTGCCAGCAGCCAAAGAGTCGTGTGGGCTAGCGGGAGTTATTACGAGCAGTACTTC. This sequence encodes CASSQRVVWASGSYYEQYF.